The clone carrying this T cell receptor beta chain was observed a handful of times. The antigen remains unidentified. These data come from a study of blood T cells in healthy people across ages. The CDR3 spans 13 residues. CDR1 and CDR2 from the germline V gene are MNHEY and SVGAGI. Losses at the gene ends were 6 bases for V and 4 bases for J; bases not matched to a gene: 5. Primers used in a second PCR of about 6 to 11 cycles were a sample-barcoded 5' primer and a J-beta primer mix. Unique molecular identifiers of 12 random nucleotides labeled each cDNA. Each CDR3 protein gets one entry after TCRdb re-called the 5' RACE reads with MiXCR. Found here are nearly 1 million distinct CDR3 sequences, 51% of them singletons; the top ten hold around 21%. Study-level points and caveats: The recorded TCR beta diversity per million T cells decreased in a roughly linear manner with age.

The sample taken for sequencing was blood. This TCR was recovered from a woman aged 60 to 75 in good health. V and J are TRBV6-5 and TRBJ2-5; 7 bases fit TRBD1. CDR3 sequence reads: CASSRQGAETQYF. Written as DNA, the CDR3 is TGTGCCAGCAGCCGACAGGGCGCAGAGACCCAGTACTTC.